These 10 T cell receptor beta chains were sequenced from one sample in a study of shared clonotypes between healthy human individuals. Using immunoSEQ multiplex PCR, the repertoire was profiled, and TCRdb retains in-frame clones only, with some absent. This table has about a million clones, 70% to 85% appearing once. Sequenced input: memory CD4+ T cells from PBMCs. Subset described: CD45RA-negative fraction. The source is a man between 18 and 29 years old in good health. Some clones in this sample may be carry-over from other donors' samples.

The chain uses TRBV30 and TRBJ2-5; possibly TRBD2 for D (6 bases). The CDR3 has 15 amino acids. Germline V lookup: CDR1 GTSNPN, CDR2 SVGIG (reference sequence). Trimming removed 0 bases at V and 4 bases at J, with 15 bases between. DNA for the CDR3: TGTGCCTGGAGTGTAGGCTCCGTGGAGGGAGAGACCCAGTACTTC. Its translation is CAWSVGSVEGETQYF.

A remark on this clone: Since a much larger clone is just one base distant, this may be a read error. This chain links TRBV4-2 with TRBJ1-5; TRBD1 agrees at 7 bases. Germline assignment: CDR1 LGHNA and CDR2 YNFKEQ. This CDR3 is built from 16 residues. J lost 5 bases, V lost 0 bases, and 7 bases had no gene match. CDR3 in amino acids: CASSQDSRQGYQPQHF. CDR3 nucleotide sequence: TGTGCCAGCAGCCAAGATTCGAGACAGGGTTATCAGCCCCAGCATTTT.

The J gene is TRBJ2-2, the V gene TRBV28, with TRBD1 matching over 8 bases. This CDR3 spans 15 amino acids. V trimming: 5 bases; J trimming: 7 bases; junction bases outside the gene matches: 9. Per the germline V gene, CDR1 is MDHEN and CDR2 is SYDVKM. The chain's CDR3 is CASSLSTGEIGELFF. The CDR3 region has the DNA TGTGCCAGCAGTCTATCGACAGGGGAAATCGGGGAGCTGTTTTTT.

This chain joins TRBV7-9 and TRBJ1-4, with D perhaps matching TRBD1 (6 bases). Trimming removed 4 bases from V and 5 bases from J, with 11 bases in between. Germline V lookup: CDR1 SEHNR, CDR2 FQNEAQ (reference sequence). The CDR3 loop spans 14 amino acids. CDR3 protein: CASSSGTSNEKLFF. DNA of the CDR3: TGTGCCAGCAGCTCCGGGACAAGCAATGAAAAACTGTTTTTT.

CDR3 sequence (DNA): TGTGCCAGCAGCCGAGTATACGAGCAGTACTTC. Its translation: CASSRVYEQYF. The rearrangement joins TRBV11-2 to TRBJ2-7, with D hard to call. Deletions cut 5 bases from V and 4 bases from J, with 6 bases between. CDR1 is SGHAT, CDR2 FQNNGV, per germline. The CDR3 runs to 11 residues.

The chain joins TRBV2 to TRBJ2-7; the D gene could be TRBD1 or TRBD2 (5 bases each). V was cut by 6 bases and J by 3 bases, with 12 bases left in between. Germline V gene lookup returns CDR1 SNHLY and CDR2 FYNNEI. This CDR3 contains 13 residues. The CDR3 spells CASRWGTGYEQYF. The DNA for the CDR3 is TGTGCCAGCAGGTGGGGGACCGGCTACGAGCAGTACTTC.

This chain joins TRBV28 and TRBJ1-3, with D unresolved. V dropped 5 bases and J dropped 4 bases, with 6 bases sitting between them. This CDR3 is 12 amino acids long. The V gene's germline CDR1 is MDHEN and CDR2 SYDVKM. The CDR3 DNA follows: TGTGCCAGCAGTATAAGCGGAAACACCATATATTTT. This sequence encodes CASSISGNTIYF.

V is TRBV7-2 and J is TRBJ2-7, with D possibly being TRBD1 (5 bases). Germline V CDR1 and CDR2: SGHTA, FQGNSA. Trimming removed 5 bases from V and 3 bases from J, with 11 bases in between. This CDR3 region has 13 residues. The DNA of the CDR3 is TGTGCCAGCAGCGGGCAGGGTCGCTACGAGCAGTACTTC. It specifies CASSGQGRYEQYF.

This clone was detected only a few times. Other DNA sequences within the sample encode an identical CDR3. The rearrangement links TRBV6-5 to TRBJ2-1; no clear D gene. CDR3 length: 12 amino acids. Germline CDR1 MNHEY, CDR2 SVGAGI. Trimming took 0 bases from V and 9 from J, leaving 6 bases between them. Here the CDR3 reads CASSYSTGEQFF. The CDR3 DNA reads as TGTGCCAGCAGTTACTCGACGGGTGAGCAGTTCTTC.

The chain links TRBV18 to TRBJ2-3; D remains unclear. CDR1 is KGHSH and CDR2 is LQKENI in the germline V gene. V lost 2 bases to trimming and J lost 5 bases, with 14 bases between them. This CDR3 has 15 amino acids. The CDR3 DNA is TGTGCCAGCTCACCAATAGCTGAGTTGCGAGATACGCAGTATTTT. Translating it yields CASSPIAELRDTQYF.